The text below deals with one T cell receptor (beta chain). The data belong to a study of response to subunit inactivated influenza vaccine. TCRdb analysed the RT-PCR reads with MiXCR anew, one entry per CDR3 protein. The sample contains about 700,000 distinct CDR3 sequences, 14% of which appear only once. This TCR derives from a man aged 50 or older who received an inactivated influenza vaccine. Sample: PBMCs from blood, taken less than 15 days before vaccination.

The CDR3 coding sequence is TGTGCCAGCTCACCGGGACCCAGGAGGGAGACCCAGTACTTC. Translation gives CASSPGPRRETQYF. The chain combines TRBV18 with TRBJ2-5; D tentatively reads TRBD1 or TRBD2 (5 bases each). CDR1 is KGHSH and CDR2 is LQKENI in the germline V gene. This CDR3 contains 14 residues. Trimming took 3 bases from V and 5 from J, leaving 13 bases between them.